These 17 T cell receptor beta chains share one sample of origin, sequenced in a study of molecular identifiers for immune sequencing clone quantification. TCRdb recomputed calls from the PCR reads with MiXCR, one row per CDR3 protein. The sample lists a few hundred thousand distinct CDR3 sequences; less than 30% were seen once. The material sequenced was naive CD8+ T cells from blood, with Jurkat cell RNA spiked in. Subset described: FACS-sorted CD8+CD4-CCR7+CD45RA+ naive T cells. The receptors were sampled from a human donor in good health. Some libraries in this study had Jurkat cell RNA spiked in.

This clonotype was detected a few times. The rearrangement uses TRBV6-2 or TRBV6-3 and TRBJ2-1; D is unclear. This CDR3 is 16 amino acids long. CDR1 and CDR2 from the germline V gene are MNHEY and SVGEGT. Trimming stripped 0 bases from V and 0 bases from J, with 9 bases between. CDR3 coding DNA: TGTGCCAGCAGTTACTCCAACGTTTACTCCTACAATGAGCAGTTCTTC. Translation gives CASSYSNVYSYNEQFF.

Concerning this clonotype: A much larger clone lies one base from this, so it may be a read error. The chain has TRBV13 and TRBJ2-5; D not certain. Germline CDR1 PRHDT, CDR2 FYEKMQ (reference sequence). V gave up 8 bases and J gave up 4 bases, with 17 bases separating them. The CDR3 contains 14 residues. CDR3 residues: CASGPIGASETQYF. DNA for the CDR3: TGTGCCAGCGGCCCAATCGGAGCGTCAGAGACCCAGTACTTC.

V is TRBV7-2 and J is TRBJ2-5, with no clear D. Germline V gene lookup returns CDR1 SGHTA and CDR2 FQGNSA. The CDR3 is 13 amino acids. V was pared by 4 bases and J by 14 bases, with 20 bases between. The chain's CDR3 is CASSSPWTETPYF. In nucleotides, the CDR3 is TGTGCCAGCAGCTCGCCGTGGACGGAGACCCCATACTTC.

This clonotype has at least ten counts. The chain recombines TRBV19 with TRBJ1-1, with no clear D. V was trimmed by 6 bases and J by 0 bases, leaving 5 bases between them. Germline CDR1 is LNHDA and CDR2 is SQIVND (reference sequence). This CDR3 contains 12 residues. CDR3 protein: CASRHLNTEAFF. For the CDR3, the DNA is TGTGCCAGTAGACACTTGAACACTGAAGCTTTCTTT.

The gene calls are TRBV2 and TRBJ2-3; D is unclear. Trimming left V 4 bases short and J 0 bases short, with 8 bases between. There are 14 residues in the CDR3. The germline V gene encodes CDR1 SNHLY and CDR2 FYNNEI. The CDR3 DNA reads as TGTGCCAGCAGTGGACTCGATAGCACAGATACGCAGTATTTT. Its translation: CASSGLDSTDTQYF.

This clonotype was detected many times. The V and J genes are TRBV27 and TRBJ2-5; TRBD1 agrees at 9 bases. The germline V gene has CDR1 MNHEY and CDR2 SMNVEV (reference sequence). This CDR3 is 15 amino acids long. V gave up 5 bases and J gave up 5 bases; unmatched junction bases: 9. The CDR3 bases are TGTGCCAGCAGTCGAGAAACAGGGGGCGGCGAGACCCAGTACTTC. It translates to CASSRETGGGETQYF.

Note on this clonotype: A junction boundary mismatches the germline segment, possibly from a read error. The V call is TRBV6-2 or TRBV6-3, the J call TRBJ2-3, with TRBD1 matching 7 bases. The CDR3 is 16 amino acids. Germline CDR1 is MNHEY and CDR2 is SVGEGT. CDR3 region: CASTNALGGSTDTQCF. The CDR3 DNA is TGTGCCAGCACCAACGCCCTAGGGGGCTCCACAGATACGCAGTGTTTT.

This clonotype showed up many times. This chain uses TRBV19 with TRBJ2-3; D possibly corresponds to TRBD1 (6 bases). Germline V gene sequence: CDR1 LNHDA, CDR2 SQIVND (reference sequence). The CDR3 length is 12 residues. V was shortened by 3 bases and J by 14 bases, with 15 bases between the two germline ends. This CDR3 reads CASSIGWDTRYF. DNA for the CDR3: TGTGCCAGTAGTATTGGCTGGGACACCAGGTATTTT.

The chain is built from TRBV6-5 and TRBJ2-5; D might be TRBD1 or TRBD2, each matching 6 bases. Trimming shortened V by 2 bases and J by 10 bases, and 23 bases separated the two germline ends. From germline, CDR1 is MNHEY and CDR2 SVGAGI. The CDR3 totals 16 residues. The chain's CDR3 is CASSYGTVGGPGDQYF. Written as DNA, the CDR3 is TGTGCCAGCAGTTACGGGACGGTTGGGGGGCCAGGGGACCAGTACTTC.

The table lists this clonotype with a few counts. This chain connects TRBV29-1 to TRBJ2-7, with a weak D call TRBD1 (5 bases). The V gene lost 4 bases and the J gene lost 0 bases, with 7 bases spanning the gap. The CDR3 has 12 amino acids. The V gene's germline CDR1 is SQVTM and CDR2 ANQGSEA. CDR3 DNA: TGCAGCGTTGTGGACAACTCCTACGAGCAGTACTTC. Translated: CSVVDNSYEQYF.

This clonotype was detected many times. This chain's CDR3 is CASLAGFGQETQYF. The CDR3 DNA follows: TGTGCCAGTCTGGCGGGATTTGGCCAAGAGACCCAGTACTTC. The chain joins TRBV2 to TRBJ2-5; D may be TRBD2 (6 bases). V was shortened by 9 bases and J by 1 base, with 15 bases between the two germline ends. This CDR3 spans 14 amino acids. CDR1 and CDR2 (germline): SNHLY, FYNNEI.

This clonotype was recorded at least ten times. The CDR3 sequence is CASSFARGVDTEAFF. The DNA of the CDR3 is TGTGCCAGCAGTTTTGCCAGAGGGGTGGACACTGAAGCTTTCTTT. The chain uses TRBV6-2 or TRBV6-3 and TRBJ1-1; D might be TRBD1 (5 bases). The CDR3 is 15 amino acids. Trimming took off 4 bases at V and 3 bases at J, with 15 bases between the two ends. CDR1 MNHEY and CDR2 SVGEGT come from the germline V gene.

In regard to this clonotype: This may be a read error, as it is one base from a much larger clone. V gene TRBV5-1 combines with J gene TRBJ1-5; D may be TRBD1 (6 bases). This CDR3 is built from 15 residues. CDR1 is SGHRS and CDR2 is YFSETQ in the germline V gene. CDR3 loop: CASSLTGLGSQPQRF. In nucleotides, the CDR3 is TGCGCCAGCAGCTTGACAGGGTTGGGAAGTCAGCCCCAGCGTTTT.

On this clonotype: A much larger clone differs by one base, so this may be a read error. The chain employs TRBV27 and TRBJ2-3, with TRBD2 identical over 10 bases. The germline V gene has CDR1 MNHEY and CDR2 SMNVEV (reference sequence). This CDR3 has 17 amino acids. This CDR3 is CASGKSWTSGSTDTRYF. As DNA, the CDR3 is TGTGCCAGCGGCAAATCGTGGACTAGCGGAAGCACAGATACGCGGTATTTT.

This clonotype was seen at least ten times. The chain links TRBV5-6 to TRBJ2-7; weak D call: TRBD2 (5 bases). The V gene's germline CDR1 is SGHDT and CDR2 YYEEEE. V was shortened by 4 bases and J by 7 bases, with 9 bases between the two germline ends. The CDR3 covers 11 residues. The CDR3 reads CASSGREEQYF. The CDR3 DNA reads as TGTGCCAGCAGCGGCCGGGAAGAGCAGTACTTC.

The table lists this clonotype with many counts. This chain uses TRBV6-5 with TRBJ1-4; D not resolved. V gave up 3 bases and J gave up 4 bases, with 15 bases separating them. From germline, CDR1 is MNHEY and CDR2 SVGAGI. CDR3 size: 16 residues. The DNA for the CDR3 is TGTGCCAGCAGTTATCTTGCCTTCAGCAATAATGAAAAACTGTTTTTT. Its translation is CASSYLAFSNNEKLFF.

The CDR3 region has the DNA TGCAGTGCTAGAGATCAGGGACAGGGTGGAATTAGCACAGATACGCAGTATTTT. Protein product: CSARDQGQGGISTDTQYF. V and J are TRBV20-1 and TRBJ2-3; TRBD1 agrees at 9 bases. Trimming took 0 bases from V and 0 from J; bases not matched to a gene: 10. The CDR3 extends over 18 amino acids. Germline CDR1 and CDR2: DFQATT and SNEGSKA (reference sequence).